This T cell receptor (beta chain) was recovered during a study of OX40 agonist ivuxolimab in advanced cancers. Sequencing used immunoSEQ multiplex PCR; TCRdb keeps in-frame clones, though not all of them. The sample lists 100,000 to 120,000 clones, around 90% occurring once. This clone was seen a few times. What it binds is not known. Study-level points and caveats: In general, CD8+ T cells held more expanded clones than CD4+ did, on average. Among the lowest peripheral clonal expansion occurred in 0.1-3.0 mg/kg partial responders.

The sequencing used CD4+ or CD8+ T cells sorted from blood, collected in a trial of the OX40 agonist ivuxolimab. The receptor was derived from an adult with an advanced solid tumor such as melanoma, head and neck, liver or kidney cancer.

The CDR3 sequence: CASSSVGREHQTANTGELFF. DNA for the CDR3: TGTGCCAGCTCATCTGTTGGGCGGGAGCATCAGACTGCGAACACCGGGGAGCTGTTTTTT. The chain is built from TRBV18 and TRBJ2-2; 7 nucleotides match TRBD2. The CDR3 has 20 residues. Germline V gene lookup returns CDR1 KGHSH and CDR2 LQKENI. With V trimmed by 5 bases and J by 0 bases, 18 bases remained unmatched.